Presented here are 5 T cell receptor beta chains from one specimen sequenced in a study of PD-1 blockade in classical Hodgkin lymphoma (dated by TCRdb to 2019 to 2021). The library was generated by the immunoSEQ multiplex PCR assay. The source is immuneACCESS, and TCRdb retained only in-frame sequences with V and J called. Part of the clones is not carried over; for the studies checked, unresolved V genes explain less than half of this, and the remainder is unexplained. Recorded for this sample are approximately 150,000 clones; around 84% of them occurred a single time. The ten largest account for roughly 8.4% of the sample. Interpreted using the paper, the time point label stands for: cycle 2 day 1 (C2D1) of nivolumab. Every trial patient had relapsed after autologous stem cell transplantation, and cohorts A, B and C differed in prior brentuximab vedotin exposure. Sequenced here: peripheral blood mononuclear cells (PBMCs), sampled before the second cycle of nivolumab. The receptors were gathered from a human donor with classical Hodgkin lymphoma.

V and J are TRBV19 and TRBJ1-2, with 12 bases matching TRBD1. V trimming: 3 bases; J trimming: 0 bases; junction bases outside the gene matches: 8. Germline CDR1 and CDR2: LNHDA and SQIVND (reference sequence). CDR3 length equals 18 residues. This CDR3 is CASSIDRDRGRTNYGYTF. CDR3 sequence (DNA): TGTGCCAGTAGTATCGACCGGGACAGGGGGCGGACTAACTATGGCTACACCTTC.

This chain's CDR3 is CASQVAASNEQFF. In nucleotides, the CDR3 is TGTGCCAGTCAAGTTGCGGCCTCCAATGAGCAGTTCTTC. V is TRBV5-4 and J is TRBJ2-1; no clear D. Germline CDR1 reads SGHNT; CDR2 reads YYREEE (reference sequence). V lost 8 bases to trimming and J lost 6 bases, with 15 bases between them. The CDR3 contains 13 residues.

The V call is TRBV10-3, the J call TRBJ2-6; 7 bases match TRBD2. CDR1 is ENHRY, CDR2 SYGVKD, per germline. CDR3 length equals 15 residues. The V and J ends lost 2 bases and 2 bases, in that order; junction bases with no gene match: 0. CDR3 protein: CAISESGAGANVLTF. DNA of the CDR3: TGTGCCATCAGTGAGAGCGGGGCTGGGGCCAACGTCCTGACTTTC.

The V and J genes are TRBV5-1 and TRBJ2-7; no definite D call. CDR3 size: 14 residues. Germline V gives CDR1 SGHRS, CDR2 YFSETQ. Trimming took 3 bases from V and 0 from J, leaving 10 bases between them. CDR3 DNA sequence: TGCGCCAGCAGCTCGATAGGAGACTCCTACGAGCAGTACTTC. Translating it yields CASSSIGDSYEQYF.

The chain links TRBV7-3 to TRBJ2-5; 13 bases map to TRBD2. Trimming cost V 5 bases and J 5 bases; bases outside gene matches: 11. Germline values: CDR1 SGHTA, CDR2 FQGTGA. This CDR3 region has 17 residues. CDR3 bases: TGTGCCAGCAGCCCAACGGGGACTAGCGGGATTGGGGAGACCCAGTACTTC. Translated: CASSPTGTSGIGETQYF.